This TCR beta chain was sequenced during a study of CD8 T cells in Susac syndrome. The study, taken as a whole, reports: Only a relatively small number of individuals were included in the TCR sequencing and HLA analysis.

Deletions cut 2 bases from V and 3 bases from J, with 8 bases between. Germline loops: CDR1 KGHSH, CDR2 LQKENI. This CDR3 has 13 amino acids. On this clonotype itself: No antigen is known for it.

CD8+ and CD4+ T cells circulating in blood were sequenced for TCR beta. Negative magnetic isolation gave CD8+ and CD4+ cells; FACS enriched CD8+ TEMRA. After extraction with the RNeasy kit, about 0.45 to 1 ug of the RNA was reverse transcribed using random hexamers. TCR beta CDR3 was amplified by immunoSEQ multiplex PCR. This amplification extended across 54 Vbeta and 13 Jbeta segments. TCRdb analysed the immunoSEQ multiplex PCR reads with MiXCR anew, one entry per CDR3 protein. The sample lists some 160,000 distinct CDR3 sequences; about 92% were seen once. Sequenced sample: CD4+ T cells from PBMCs. V and J are TRBV18 and TRBJ2-7; D may match TRBD1 or TRBD2 (5 bases each). This clonotype originated in a human donor in good health. The CDR3 coding sequence is TGTGCCAGCTCACCAGGGGCGGGCTACGAGCAGTACTTC. The encoded protein is CASSPGAGYEQYF.